Below, one TCR beta chain is given with its context. The sample originates from a study of blood T cell repertoires in COVID-19. Germline V gives CDR1 SGHAT, CDR2 FQNNGV. The CDR3 has 16 residues. The junction had 8 bases not matched to a gene; V was cut back by 0 bases and J by 4 bases. Here immunoSEQ multiplex PCR was the method, and the copy in TCRdb shows in-frame clones only, minus some. The data contain over 55,000 clones, over 65% of them seen just once; the ten biggest clones take up 35% to 40%. This sequence was found in a woman in her seventies with acute or convalescent COVID-19. Sequencing used peripheral blood. The chain couples TRBV11-2 to TRBJ1-2, with 7 bases aligning to TRBD1. The CDR3 DNA sequence: TGTGCCAGCAGCTTAGATGGACAGGCGCCCATCTATGGCTACACCTTC. Translated, it gives CASSLDGQAPIYGYTF.